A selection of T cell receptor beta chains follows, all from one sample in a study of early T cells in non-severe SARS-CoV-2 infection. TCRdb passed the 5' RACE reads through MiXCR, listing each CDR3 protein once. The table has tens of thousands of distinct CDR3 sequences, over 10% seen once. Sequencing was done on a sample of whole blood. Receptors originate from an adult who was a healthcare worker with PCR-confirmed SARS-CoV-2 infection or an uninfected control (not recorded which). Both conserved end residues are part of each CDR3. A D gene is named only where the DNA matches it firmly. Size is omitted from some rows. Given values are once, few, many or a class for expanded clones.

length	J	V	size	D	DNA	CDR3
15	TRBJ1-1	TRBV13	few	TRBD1	TGTGCCAGCAGCCCTACCGACAGGGCTAACACTGAAGCTTTCTTT	CASSPTDRANTEAFF
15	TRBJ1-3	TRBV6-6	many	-	TGTGCCAGCAGCATCACCGCGGCATCTGGAAACACCATATATTTT	CASSITAASGNTIYF
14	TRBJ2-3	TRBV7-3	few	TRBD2	TGTGCCAGCAGCTTAGGGACTAGCTGGGATACGCAGTATTTT	CASSLGTSWDTQYF
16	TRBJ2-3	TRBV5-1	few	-	TGCGCCAGCAGCTTGGAGTTCGGCGACACGGGAGATACGCAGTATTTT	CASSLEFGDTGDTQYF
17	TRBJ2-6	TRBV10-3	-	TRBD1	TGTGCCATCAGTTTTCCACAGGGGGTGGCTGGGGCCAACGTCCTGACTTTC	CAISFPQGVAGANVLTF
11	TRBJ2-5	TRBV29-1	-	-	TGCAGCCTCGTTTGGGCGGAGACCCAGTACTTC	CSLVWAETQYF
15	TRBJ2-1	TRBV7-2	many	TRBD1	TGTGCCAGCAGCGTCGACGGGACAGCAATCAATGAGCAGTTCTTC	CASSVDGTAINEQFF
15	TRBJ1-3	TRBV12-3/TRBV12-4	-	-	TGTGCCAGCAGTTTGGAGAGGGCGGCTGGAAACACCATATATTTT	CASSLERAAGNTIYF
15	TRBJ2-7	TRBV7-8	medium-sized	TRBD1	TGTGCCAGCAGCAGCCGGACAGGGGGCGTCGACGAGCAGTACTTC	CASSSRTGGVDEQYF
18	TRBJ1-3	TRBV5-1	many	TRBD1	TGCGCCAGCAGCTGGTTGGGGACAGGGGGCTTCCCTGGAAACACCATATATTTT	CASSWLGTGGFPGNTIYF
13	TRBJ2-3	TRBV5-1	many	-	TGCGCCAGCAGCTTGGCCGCGGCAGATACGCAGTATTTT	CASSLAAADTQYF
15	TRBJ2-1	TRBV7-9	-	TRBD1	TGTGCCAGCAGCCCGAATAAGGGGGCAGGGAATGAGCAGTTCTTC	CASSPNKGAGNEQFF
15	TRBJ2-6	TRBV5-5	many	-	TGTGCCAGCAGCTTACAGGGCTCAGAAGCCAACGTCCTGACTTTC	CASSLQGSEANVLTF
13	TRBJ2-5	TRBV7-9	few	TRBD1	TGTGCCAGCAGCCCGCAGGGGGCAAAGACCCAGTACTTC	CASSPQGAKTQYF
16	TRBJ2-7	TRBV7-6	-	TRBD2	TGTGCCAGCAGCCGAGGGACTAGCGGGATAAGCTACGAGCAGTACTTC	CASSRGTSGISYEQYF
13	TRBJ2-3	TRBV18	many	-	TGTGCCAGCTCACCAGGGGCCACAGATACGCAGTATTTT	CASSPGATDTQYF
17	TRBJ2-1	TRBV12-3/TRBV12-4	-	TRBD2	TGTGCCAGCAGCTCCCTTGTGGGAGGGCCCATCGGCAATGAGCAGTTCTTC	CASSSLVGGPIGNEQFF
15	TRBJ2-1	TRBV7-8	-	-	TGTGCCAGCAGCTTAGCGGGTCCCACCTACAATGGGCAGTTCTTC	CASSLAGPTYNGQFF
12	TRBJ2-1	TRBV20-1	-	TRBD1	TGCAGTGCTGGACGACAGGGCCGGGAGCAGTTCTTC	CSAGRQGREQFF
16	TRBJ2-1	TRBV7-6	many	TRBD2	TGTGCCAGCAGCTTAAGCTCCGGGAGGAAAGGCAATGAGCAGTTCTTC	CASSLSSGRKGNEQFF
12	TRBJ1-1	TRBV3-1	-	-	TGTGCCAGCAGCCAAAGCGGGAGTGGAGCTTTCTTT	CASSQSGSGAFF
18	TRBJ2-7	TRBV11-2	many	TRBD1	TGTGCCAGCAGCTCGGGGTTAAGGACAGGGGGATGGAAACACGAGCAGTACTTC	CASSSGLRTGGWKHEQYF
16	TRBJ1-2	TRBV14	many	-	TGTGCCAGCAGCCAAGATAAGGGCAGCCCGGACTATGGCTACACCTTC	CASSQDKGSPDYGYTF
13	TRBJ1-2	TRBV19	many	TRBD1	TGTGCCAGTAGACCGGACAGGGGGCCTGGCTACACCTTC	CASRPDRGPGYTF
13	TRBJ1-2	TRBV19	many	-	TGTGCCAGTAGTATGGGGGCTAACTGGGGCTACACCTTC	CASSMGANWGYTF
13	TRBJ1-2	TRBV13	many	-	TGTGCCAGCAGCCCCCGACAGCCCTATGGCTACACCTTC	CASSPRQPYGYTF
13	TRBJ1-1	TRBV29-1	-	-	TGCAGCGTTGAGAGAAGGATGAACACTGAAGCTTTCTTT	CSVERRMNTEAFF
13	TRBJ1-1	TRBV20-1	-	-	TGCAGTGCCCCAGGGGTCAGGGACACTGAAGCTTTCTTT	CSAPGVRDTEAFF
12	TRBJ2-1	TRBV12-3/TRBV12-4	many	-	TGTGCCAGCAGTCCATCCGGCGCTGAGCAGTTCTTC	CASSPSGAEQFF
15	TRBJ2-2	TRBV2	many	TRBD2	TGTGCCAGCAGTGGAACGGGAGGCCTCACCGGGGAGCTGTTTTTT	CASSGTGGLTGELFF
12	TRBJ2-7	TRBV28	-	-	TGTGCCAGCGGGTCCGCGGGCTACGAGCAGTACTTC	CASGSAGYEQYF
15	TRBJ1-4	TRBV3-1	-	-	TGTGCCAGCAGCCGTCGAGGCGTCAGTCAAGAAAAACTGTTTTTT	CASSRRGVSQEKLFF
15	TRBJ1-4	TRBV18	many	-	TGTGCCAGCTCCCCCGCCAAGGGGGAGAATGAAAAACTGTTTTTT	CASSPAKGENEKLFF
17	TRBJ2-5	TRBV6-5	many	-	TGTGCCAGCAGTTACTCGGCGCAGGGGCTTATGTTAGAGACCCAGTACTTC	CASSYSAQGLMLETQYF
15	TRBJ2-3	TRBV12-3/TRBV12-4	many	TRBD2	TGTGCCAGCACGGAGCGGGAGGGCTTACCAGATACGCAGTATTTT	CASTEREGLPDTQYF
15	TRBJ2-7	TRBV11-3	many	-	TGTGCCAGCAGTTTCCGACTTGAGGGATCCTACGAGCAGTACTTC	CASSFRLEGSYEQYF
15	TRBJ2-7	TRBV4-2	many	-	TGTGCCAGCAGCCTCGGTAGGGACGGTACCTACGAGCAGTACTTC	CASSLGRDGTYEQYF
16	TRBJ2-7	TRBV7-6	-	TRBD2	TGTGCCAGCAGCTTGGTTCAGCGGGAGCTCTTGTACGAGCAGTACTTC	CASSLVQRELLYEQYF
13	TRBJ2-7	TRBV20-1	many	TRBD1	TGCAGTGCTAGGAGGACAGGGATCTACGAGCAGTACTTC	CSARRTGIYEQYF
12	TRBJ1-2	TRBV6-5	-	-	TGTGCCAGCAGGGGATCGAACTATGGCTACACCTTC	CASRGSNYGYTF
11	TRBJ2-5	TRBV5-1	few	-	TGCGCCAGCAGCTCGGACAGTCAACAGTACTTC	CASSSDSQQYF
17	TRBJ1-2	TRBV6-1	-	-	TGTGCCAGCAGTGATCAAGGTGAAGCCTTCTCTAACTATGGCTACACCTTC	CASSDQGEAFSNYGYTF
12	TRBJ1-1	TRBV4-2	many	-	TGTGCCAGCAGACAGGGGAACACTGAAGCTTTCTTT	CASRQGNTEAFF
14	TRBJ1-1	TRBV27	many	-	TGTGCCAGCAGTTTCCAGGGGACATACGAAGCGGCTTTCTTT	CASSFQGTYEAAFF
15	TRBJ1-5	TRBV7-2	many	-	TGTGCCAGCAGCTTAACTGCAGGGAACAATCAGCCCCAGCATTTT	CASSLTAGNNQPQHF